Each of the 17 T cell receptor beta chains below was sequenced from the same sample in a study of blood T cell repertoires in COVID-19. Only in-frame clones appear in the TCRdb table, and some are missing; sequencing was by immunoSEQ multiplex PCR. The sample holds 150,000 to 200,000 clones; around four fifths are singletons and the top ten take 6.5%. Sequencing input: peripheral blood. The origin of the receptors is a man aged 70 or older with active or convalescent COVID-19.

The DNA of the CDR3 is TGTGCCATCAGTCTAGCGGGAACTAGCTCCTACAATGAGCAGTTCTTC. Translation: CAISLAGTSSYNEQFF. The gene calls are TRBV10-3 and TRBJ2-1, with 9 bases aligning to TRBD2. The CDR3 loop spans 16 amino acids. After removal of 5 bases from V and 0 bases from J, the junction contained 5 bases not matched to a gene. The germline CDR1 and CDR2 sequences are ENHRY and SYGVKD.

The V gene is TRBV5-5, the J gene TRBJ1-3, with D perhaps matching TRBD1 (6 bases). CDR1 is SGHKS, CDR2 YYEKEE, per germline (reference sequence). The length of the CDR3 is 19 residues. Trimming shortened V by 4 bases and J by 3 bases, and 26 bases separated the two germline ends. The CDR3 spells CASSLRTERGGAGGNTIYF. CDR3 bases: TGTGCCAGCAGCCTGCGGACTGAACGGGGGGGCGCGGGTGGAAACACCATATATTTT.

The chain recombines TRBV6-6 with TRBJ2-7; D remains unclear. V lost 5 bases to trimming and J lost 5 bases, with 13 bases between them. The CDR3 has 13 residues. Germline-derived CDR1 and CDR2 are MNHNY and SVGAGI (reference sequence). CDR3 residues: CASSPLGGDEQYF. Here the CDR3 DNA reads TGTGCCAGCAGTCCACTTGGTGGAGACGAGCAGTACTTC.

The chain has TRBV25-1 and TRBJ2-5; 8 nucleotides line up with TRBD1. The V and J ends lost 4 bases and 1 base, in that order; junction bases with no gene match: 5. Germline CDR1 and CDR2: MGHDK and SYGVNS. The CDR3 extends over 15 amino acids. DNA for the CDR3: TGTGCCAGCAGTGTCCGGGGACAGGTCCAAGAGACCCAGTACTTC. This codes for CASSVRGQVQETQYF.

In its sample, this clone was seen once. V usage is TRBV5-1 and J usage is TRBJ2-7, with TRBD1 identical over 10 bases. The CDR3 consists of 15 residues. Germline V gives CDR1 SGHRS, CDR2 YFSETQ. V was clipped by 4 bases and J by 2 bases; unmatched bases: 6. The CDR3 sequence is CASSPRGTGAYEQYF. The CDR3 DNA reads as TGCGCCAGCAGCCCACGGGGGACAGGGGCCTACGAGCAGTACTTC.

Worth noting for this clone: One junction end disagrees with the germline gene, perhaps due to a read error. The sample has other DNA sequences that encode this CDR3 too. The V gene is TRBV7-9, the J gene TRBJ1-3; D is unresolved. Germline loops: CDR1 SEHNR, CDR2 FQNEAQ (reference sequence). CDR3 length equals 15 residues. The CDR3 coding sequence is TGTGCCAGCAGTTTAGCCGGGAGCTCTGGAAACACCATATATTTT. This codes for CASSLAGSSGNTIYF.

To note about this clone: This sample also contains other DNA sequences that code for the same CDR3. The genes are TRBV5-1 and TRBJ2-5; 8 positions match TRBD1. Trimming cost V 3 bases and J 4 bases; bases outside gene matches: 8. Looked up from germline, CDR1 is SGHRS and CDR2 is YFSETQ. The CDR3 is made up of 15 amino acids. CDR3 nucleotides: TGCGCCAGCAGCTCCGGACAGGGAGTAGGAGAGACCCAGTACTTC. Translation: CASSSGQGVGETQYF. The entire variable domain, with the rest obtained from reference TRBV5-1 and TRBJ2-5, is as follows: KAGVTQTPRYLIKTRGQQVTLSCSPISGHRSVSWYQQTPGQGLQFLFEYFSETQRNKGNFPGRFSGRQFSNSRSEMNVSTLELGDSALYLCASSSGQGVGETQYFGPGTRLLVL.

This sequence joins TRBV30 and TRBJ1-5; D is perhaps TRBD1 (6 bases). Germline CDR1 and CDR2: GTSNPN and SVGIG (reference sequence). This CDR3 is built from 15 residues. V dropped 0 bases and J dropped 7 bases, with 16 bases sitting between them. CDR3 residues: CAWSVQGDSDQPQHF. The CDR3 DNA reads TGTGCCTGGAGTGTACAGGGTGATTCAGACCAGCCCCAGCATTTT.

The V gene is TRBV6-1, the J gene TRBJ2-3, with a possible D match to TRBD1 (6 bases). Germline CDR1 is MNHNS and CDR2 is SASEGT. CDR3 size: 14 residues. Trimming took off 2 bases at V and 6 bases at J, with 12 bases between the two ends. The CDR3 reads CASSELGDIDTQYF. The CDR3 nucleotides are TGTGCCAGCAGTGAATTGGGGGACATCGATACGCAGTATTTT.

The chain uses TRBV30 and TRBJ1-2; D is ambiguous. V lost 3 bases and J 1 base, leaving 9 bases between the germline ends. The V gene's germline CDR1 is GTSNPN and CDR2 SVGIG (reference sequence). This CDR3 region has 13 residues. In nucleotides, the CDR3 is TGTGCCTGGAGGCGGGATCTTAACTATGGCTACACCTTC. Residues: CAWRRDLNYGYTF.

The V and J genes are TRBV4-1 and TRBJ2-1; 14 nucleotides match TRBD2. This CDR3 is built from 20 residues. Germline V CDR1 and CDR2: MGHRA, YSYEKL. V was clipped by 4 bases and J by 5 bases; unmatched bases: 16. The CDR3 loop reads CASSPEPGTSGSGANNEQFF. In nucleotides, the CDR3 is TGCGCCAGCAGCCCAGAGCCCGGGACTAGCGGGAGTGGGGCCAACAATGAGCAGTTCTTC.

The chain has TRBV6-4 and TRBJ2-2, with D possibly matching TRBD2 (6 bases). This CDR3 region has 16 residues. Germline assignment: CDR1 MRHNA and CDR2 SNTAGT. The V gene lost 0 bases and the J gene lost 4 bases, with 12 bases spanning the gap. The CDR3 region has the DNA TGTGCCAGCAGTGACTCCCCTGTGGGGGGCACCGGGGAGCTGTTTTTT. This gives the protein CASSDSPVGGTGELFF.

The chain joins TRBV6-5 to TRBJ1-3; D ambiguous. Per the germline V gene, CDR1 is MNHEY and CDR2 is SVGAGI. Deletions cut 0 bases from V and 1 base from J, with 7 bases between. The CDR3 has 15 residues. The CDR3 is CASSYSYRSGNTIYF. The CDR3 DNA reads TGTGCCAGCAGTTACTCCTACAGATCTGGAAACACCATATATTTT.

The CDR3 loop reads CASSRDPQRGQFF. CDR3 nucleotide sequence: TGTGCCAGCAGCCGGGATCCCCAGCGGGGGCAGTTCTTC. The chain employs TRBV6-2 or TRBV6-3 and TRBJ2-1; 7 bases fit TRBD2. The CDR3 is 13 amino acids. The V and J ends lost 6 bases and 12 bases, in that order; junction bases with no gene match: 11. From germline, CDR1 is MNHEY and CDR2 SVGEGT.

This chain uses TRBV18 with TRBJ2-1; no clear D gene. Germline CDR1 is KGHSH and CDR2 is LQKENI. Trimming took 2 bases from V and 6 from J, leaving 8 bases between them. This CDR3 comprises 13 residues. The CDR3 loop is CASSPSSSNEQFF. In DNA, the CDR3 is TGTGCCAGCTCACCATCGAGTTCCAATGAGCAGTTCTTC.

This rearrangement joins TRBV29-1 to TRBJ1-4, with TRBD1 as a possible D gene (6 bases). The CDR3 consists of 12 residues. V lost 6 bases and J lost 7, with 12 bases in between. Germline CDR1 is SQVTM and CDR2 is ANQGSEA. CDR3 sequence reads: CSVREDSEKLFF. The CDR3 DNA follows: TGCAGCGTCCGAGAGGACAGTGAAAAACTGTTTTTT.

The CDR3 DNA follows: TGTGCCAGCAGCTTGGCCGCGGGGCGGAAGACCCAGTACTTC. Encoded protein: CASSLAAGRKTQYF. The chain is built from TRBV5-6 and TRBJ2-5; TRBD2 might be the D (6 bases). The germline V gene encodes CDR1 SGHDT and CDR2 YYEEEE. This CDR3 has 14 amino acids. V lost 0 bases to trimming and J lost 6 bases, with 12 bases between them. Full variable domain (rest looked up from reference TRBV5-6 and TRBJ2-5): DAGVTQSPTHLIKTRGQQVTLRCSPKSGHDTVSWYQQALGQGPQFIFQYYEEEERQRGNFPDRFSGHQFPNYSSELNVNALLLGDSALYLCASSLAAGRKTQYFGPGTRLLVL.